This is a list of T cell receptor beta chains from one sample in a study of T-cell memory formation after mild COVID-19. TCRdb redid the calling of the 5' RACE reads with MiXCR, one entry per CDR3 protein. The table includes hundreds of thousands of distinct CDR3 sequences, approximately 19% detected once. Sequencing was carried out using PBMCs or a T cell subset sorted from them (not recorded which). The receptor set was obtained from a man between 18 and 35 years old who had mild COVID-19 (a few samples of this study predate the infection). Cell type and time point are not known. CDR3s leave out the opening cysteine and the closing phenylalanine or tryptophan.

>TRBJ2-3|TRBV7-2
ASSIRGWGWDTQY
>TRBJ2-2|TRBV7-3
ASSSQGTATGELF
>TRBJ2-3|TRBV20-1
SARGRGGHLDTQY
>TRBJ2-2|TRBV28
ATTAVISRRWLF
>TRBJ2-4|TRBV6-2/TRBV6-3
ASSPPGLNIQY
>TRBJ1-3|TRBV9
ASSGGAFTGNTIY
>TRBJ2-3|TRBV10-3
AISVGTGWSDTQY
>TRBJ2-5|TRBV7-2
ASSPTLAGAQETQY
>TRBJ2-1|TRBV3-1
ASRITSGGQFNEQF
>TRBJ1-1|TRBV12-3/TRBV12-4
ASSFAENTEAF
>TRBJ2-2|TRBV28
ASSPPDRGWTGELF
>TRBJ2-2|TRBV3-1
ASSREGSGELF
>TRBJ2-3|TRBV7-9
ASSLGLGMDTQY
>TRBJ2-7|TRBV10-3
AISESEGAGYEQY
>TRBJ2-1|TRBV7-6
ASSSVQGREQF
>TRBJ1-5|TRBV18
ASSPVGGNNHPQH
>TRBJ2-3|TRBV5-1
ASHRAESTDTQY
>TRBJ1-5|TRBV5-4
ASSFDRGSQH
>TRBJ1-1|TRBV4-3
ASSQGTVQGISAEAF
>TRBJ1-1|TRBV12-3/TRBV12-4
ASSAGTGSEAF
>TRBJ2-3|TRBV4-2
ASSQDHGGAYADTQY
>TRBJ1-1|TRBV28
ASSLQGTNTEAF
>TRBJ2-2|TRBV29-1
SVAGTSTVELF
>TRBJ2-1|TRBV20-1
SAPGPGLAGYNEQV
>TRBJ2-4|TRBV12-5
ASGLDTGEAKNIQY
>TRBJ2-1|TRBV7-9
ASSLAAGSHNEQF
>TRBJ1-2|TRBV3-1
ASSQLAGGYGYT
>TRBJ2-3|TRBV6-6
ASSYFADTQY
>TRBJ1-6|TRBV29-1
SPRPGPFYNSPLH
>TRBJ1-1|TRBV6-4
ASSDRLDTEAF
>TRBJ2-3|TRBV20-1
SARDDGTPSTDTQY
>TRBJ2-5|TRBV2
ASKASVEVTQY
>TRBJ2-1|TRBV10-3
AISAVGGDGEQF
>TRBJ2-2|TRBV6-2/TRBV6-3
ASSYSLSGFHGELF
>TRBJ2-2|TRBV12-3/TRBV12-4
ASSSGLNTGELF
>TRBJ2-2|TRBV7-6
ASSPTQAGAGELF
>TRBJ1-1|TRBV6-5
ASTGGPYTEAF
>TRBJ2-3|TRBV7-2
ASSLEASADTQY
>TRBJ1-1|TRBV18
ASSRKTVPTEAF
>TRBJ1-1|TRBV7-2
ASSLVGENTEAF
>TRBJ2-1|TRBV20-1
SAATGGNYNEQF